These 14 T cell receptor beta chains came from one sample sequenced in a study of naive and memory T cell subsets (dated by TCRdb to the late 2010s). Libraries were made using UMI-ligation and nested PCR. The listed sequencing device is Illumina MiSeq. To cover both TRBC1 and TRBC2, the beta constant-region primer consisted of an equimolar mix of two oligonucleotides. TCRdb's own reprocessing of the public reads used fastp at Q25 and MiXCR and kept productive beta chains. Identical CDR3 proteins give one entry, which carries the most common genes and DNA. The sample includes about 85,000 distinct CDR3 sequences, with 10% to 15% observed a single time. The leading ten clones occupy around 0.9% of the sample. The specimen was central memory CD4+ T cells from blood. The sample's cell subset or site, from its label and the paper: central memory, CD45RA- CD27+. The receptors here all came from a human donor in good health.

This clonotype was seen only a few times. The CDR3 sequence is CASSLKPDSYLQPEQFF. The DNA of the CDR3 is TGCGCCAGCAGCCTAAAACCGGATTCCTACCTCCAACCGGAGCAGTTCTTC. J is TRBJ2-1 and V is TRBV5-1; no firm D call. V gave up 4 bases and J gave up 10 bases, with 27 bases separating them. CDR3 length equals 17 residues. Germline V gene lookup returns CDR1 SGHRS and CDR2 YFSETQ.

The rearrangement links TRBV2 to TRBJ1-4, with 7 bases lining up with TRBD1. Trimming at V came to 8 bases and at J to 5 bases, leaving 5 bases not matched to a gene. Germline CDR1 SNHLY, CDR2 FYNNEI. The CDR3 contains 13 residues. The CDR3 region is CASETGMNEKLFF. CDR3 coding DNA: TGTGCCAGCGAGACAGGGATGAATGAAAAACTGTTTTTT.

Written as DNA, the CDR3 is TGTGCCAGCAGTTTGAGCGGGGGAGTCACAGATACGCAGTATTTT. Translation gives CASSLSGGVTDTQYF. The chain recombines TRBV28 with TRBJ2-3; TRBD2 matches 8 bases. The CDR3 consists of 15 residues. V lost 3 bases, J lost 2 bases, and 4 bases stayed unmatched. CDR1 is MDHEN and CDR2 is SYDVKM in the germline V gene.

This clonotype showed up just a few times. The rearrangement uses TRBV12-3 or TRBV12-4 and TRBJ1-3, with 7 bases matching TRBD1. Trimming at V came to 5 bases and at J to 4 bases, leaving 5 bases not matched to a gene. The CDR3 contains 14 residues. CDR3 DNA sequence: TGTGCCAGCAGTACAGGGGCGGTCGGAAACACCATATATTTT. Amino acids: CASSTGAVGNTIYF.

The table lists this clonotype with a few counts. The chain links TRBV19 to TRBJ1-1; no reliable D call. The ends were cut back, 2 bases at V and 1 base at J, with 5 bases in the middle. The length of the CDR3 is 13 residues. Germline CDR1 LNHDA, CDR2 SQIVND (reference sequence). In nucleotides, the CDR3 is TGTGCCAGTAGTATACGGGGGAACACTGAAGCTTTCTTT. Protein product: CASSIRGNTEAFF.

This clonotype has ten or more counts. The chain couples TRBV18 to TRBJ1-6; no firm D call. V lost 4 bases and J 6 bases, leaving 13 bases between the germline ends. The CDR3 is made up of 15 amino acids. Germline lookup yields CDR1 KGHSH and CDR2 LQKENI. CDR3 bases: TGTGCCAGCTCACATGCCGGGAGGTCTAATTCACCCCTCCACTTT. Protein product: CASSHAGRSNSPLHF.

The chain carries TRBV9 and TRBJ2-1; 8 bases agree with TRBD2. The CDR3 runs 14 residues. Germline V gene lookup returns CDR1 SGDLS and CDR2 YYNGEE. The V segment lost 2 bases and the J segment 6 bases; nucleotides outside the gene matches: 4. The CDR3 DNA is TGTGCCAGCAGCGTTAGCGGGACGGCCAATGAGCAGTTCTTC. The encoded protein is CASSVSGTANEQFF.

This clonotype was seen repeatedly, ten times or more. The chain uses TRBV18 and TRBJ2-1, with 8 bases identical to TRBD2. Trimming at V came to 6 bases and at J to 4 bases, leaving 8 bases not matched to a gene. Germline lookup yields CDR1 KGHSH and CDR2 LQKENI. This CDR3 spans 15 amino acids. The CDR3 coding sequence is TGTGCCAGCTCCCCTACACTAGCGGAGTACAATGAGCAGTTCTTC. It translates to CASSPTLAEYNEQFF.

The table lists this clonotype with a few counts. V is TRBV6-5 and J is TRBJ2-1, with 11 nucleotides matching TRBD2. Losses at the gene ends were 5 bases for V and 6 bases for J; bases not matched to a gene: 6. The CDR3 is 15 residues long. Germline V lookup: CDR1 MNHEY, CDR2 SVGAGI. CDR3 DNA: TGTGCCAGCAGTCGCACTAGCGGGAGTATCAATGAGCAGTTCTTC. Translated, it gives CASSRTSGSINEQFF.

The chain has TRBV7-2 and TRBJ2-1; perhaps TRBD2 as D (5 bases). Germline CDR1 reads SGHTA; CDR2 reads FQGNSA. The CDR3 sequence is 15 residues long. The V gene lost 5 bases and the J gene lost 6 bases, with 17 bases spanning the gap. The CDR3 DNA reads TGTGCCAGCAGCGCAGGTCCAGTTGGACTCAATGAGCAGTTCTTC. Its protein is CASSAGPVGLNEQFF.

This clonotype has at least ten counts. This chain joins TRBV6-6 and TRBJ2-3, with unresolved D. The CDR3 is made up of 15 amino acids. Germline-derived CDR1 and CDR2 are MNHNY and SVGAGI (reference sequence). The germline V and J ends were trimmed by 6 bases and 0 bases, with 13 bases remaining between them. Here the CDR3 DNA reads TGTGCCAGCAGCTCGGATTCCTACAGCACAGATACGCAGTATTTT. It yields the protein CASSSDSYSTDTQYF.

This clonotype has at least ten counts. The chain uses TRBV18 and TRBJ2-3; 7 bases are a match to TRBD1. This CDR3 region has 15 residues. Germline-derived CDR1 and CDR2 are KGHSH and LQKENI. V shed 2 bases and J 6 bases; nucleotides not matched to a gene: 8. The CDR3 region has the DNA TGTGCCAGCTCACCATTACACAGGGGTGGCGATACGCAGTATTTT. This gives the protein CASSPLHRGGDTQYF.

This clonotype was seen more than once but under ten times. V gene TRBV20-1 combines with J gene TRBJ2-7; 7 bases are shared with TRBD2. Per the germline V gene, CDR1 is DFQATT and CDR2 is SNEGSKA (reference sequence). The CDR3 runs 13 residues. After removal of 5 bases from V and 3 bases from J, the junction contained 7 bases not matched to a gene. CDR3 amino acids: CSAGGGPYYEQYF. The CDR3, as DNA: TGCAGTGCTGGGGGGGGACCCTACTACGAGCAGTACTTC.

There are a few counts of this clonotype. The chain couples TRBV18 to TRBJ1-5, with D possibly TRBD1 on 6 matching bases. The CDR3 has 16 amino acids. Trimming shortened V by 6 bases and J by 1 base, and 16 bases separated the two germline ends. CDR1 is KGHSH, CDR2 LQKENI, per germline. The CDR3 here is CASSRTWTASNQPQHF. The CDR3 DNA reads as TGTGCCAGCTCCCGGACCTGGACAGCCAGCAATCAGCCCCAGCATTTT.